This record looks at one TCR beta chain sequence and its context. Its matching antigen is unknown. This record comes from a study of CD8+ T cells in alopecia areata. The study, taken as a whole, reports: For lesional scalp, especially alopecia totalis/universalis, clonality was higher than in normal scalp.

Germline lookup yields CDR1 SQVTM and CDR2 ANQGSEA. Trimming removed 4 bases at V and 11 bases at J, with 14 bases between. The CDR3 has 11 residues. RNA extraction was followed by reverse transcription into cDNA, which acted as the sequencing template. TCRdb's copy holds only in-frame clones and misses some; the assay was immunoSEQ multiplex PCR. The top ten clones hold 1.5% to 2% of a sample with some 180,000 clones, around 63% of them seen once. Sequencing used CD4+ T cells sorted from blood, obtained at week 0. This TCR derives from a human donor with alopecia areata. The chain links TRBV29-1 to TRBJ1-1, with unresolved D. DNA of the CDR3: TGCAGCGTTGTAGGGTCCAGGTCGGCTTTCTTT. This codes for CSVVGSRSAFF.